The TCR beta chain described here comes from a study of blood T cell dynamics during melanoma immunotherapy (dated by TCRdb to 2018 to 2020). Turning to the overall study: All patients had metastatic melanoma and were given first-line pembrolizumab or nivolumab plus ipilimumab as standard of care in the United Kingdom. To find early correlates of response, peripheral T cell receptor repertoires were profiled in metastatic melanoma patients before and after one cycle of checkpoint inhibitor therapy. The training cohort was made up of consecutive patients, while a further independent group of patients from the same centre was pooled to form an external validation set. What the authors observed across the whole study: The relatively small sample size was acknowledged as potentially limiting generalization of the results. Unlike progressors, patients who went on to achieve disease control showed a bifurcated reorganization of the PBMC repertoire at W3, with either increased clonality or increased diversity. Whether the T cell clones driving repertoire changes were melanoma-specific or reflected general immune activation could not be determined in the study.

CDR1 MNHNS and CDR2 SASEGT are derived from the germline V gene. The CDR3 holds 13 amino acids from the cysteine to the phenylalanine. Kept here is only the CDR3 DNA, which spans 39 bases and is read in frame from base 1. Trimming takes 4 bases from V and 3 bases from J, and the germline ends sit 9 bases apart. A fixed 350 ng of DNA was loaded for every bulk PBMC sample. The immunoSEQ TCRb Assay kit was used according to manufacturer instructions to amplify TCR beta CDR3 sequences from genomic DNA. The KAPA Library Quantification Kit for Illumina platforms was used to quantify pooled libraries by qPCR. Pooled libraries were clustered at roughly 0.55-1.1 pM and sequenced on an Illumina NextSeq 500. The source study handled its data this way. The TCR data were analyzed using immunoSEQ ANALYZER and the R LymphoSeq package. A rearrangement efficiency score was calculated as productive divided by the sum of productive and non-productive CDR3 sequences. Clonality was measured with the Gini coefficient and diversity with the Renyi index at alpha=1, compared pairwise between timepoints within each patient. Clonal relatedness, based on an edit distance of 3, and repertoire similarity, based on the Bhattacharyya coefficient, were both computed in LymphoSeq. To classify response, a linear discriminant analysis based on week-3 changes in clonality and diversity was built with the R MASS and caret packages. The clones in this table, taken by TCRdb from immuneACCESS, are in-frame only. Not every clone is retained; where verified, under half of the shortfall comes from an unresolved V gene, and the cause of the rest is unknown. The V and J calls and clone size come from that table; D and trimming were worked out from the DNA. The sample data list some 5,700 clones, and 84% of these were observed just once. The ten largest clones take up about a tenth of the sample.

As concerns this clone: What this receptor recognizes is not known. No qualities accompany the bases; no much larger clone lies one base away.

The meaning of the sample's time point label: week 3, after first cycle of checkpoint inhibitor. Blood samples were taken before treatment (T0) and at week 3 (W3), following the first cycle of checkpoint blockade. Except for a couple of patients with rapid clinical progression, response was assessed 12 weeks after the first infusion by RECIST 1.1; disease control meant complete response, partial response or stable disease. Patients were not eligible if they had prior systemic cancer treatment, concomitant immunosuppressant therapy or synchronous other active malignancies. Bulk PBMC and plasma cell-free DNA were both sequenced for TCR beta so that circulating cells and T cell turnover could be tracked. PBMC were isolated from blood with Lymphoprep and SepMate tubes, followed by red cell lysis. QIAamp DNA Blood Mini kits were used to extract DNA from PBMC and sorted T cell subsets.

The chain is assembled from TRBV6-1 and TRBJ1-2; no D gene call is confident. Here the sequenced sample was blood, taken from a patient treated with checkpoint blockade. This receptor was taken from a human donor with melanoma. The nucleotides are TGTGCCAGCAGTGGATTCATTCACTATGGCTACACCTTC. Its amino acids are CASSGFIHYGYTF.